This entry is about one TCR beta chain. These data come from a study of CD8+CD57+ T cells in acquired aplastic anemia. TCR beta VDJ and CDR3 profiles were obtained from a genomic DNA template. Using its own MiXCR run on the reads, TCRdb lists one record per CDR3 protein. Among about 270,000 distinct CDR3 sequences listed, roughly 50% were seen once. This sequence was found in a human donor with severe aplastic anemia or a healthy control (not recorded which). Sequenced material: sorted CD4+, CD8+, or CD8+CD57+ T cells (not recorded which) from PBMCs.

The CDR3: CSARDSGRGTYEQYF. The CDR3 nucleotides are TGCAGTGCTAGAGATTCTGGCCGGGGAACCTACGAGCAGTACTTC. The chain carries TRBV20-1 and TRBJ2-7, with a weak D call TRBD2 (5 bases). Trimming took 0 bases from V and 2 from J, leaving 14 bases between them. Germline assignment: CDR1 DFQATT and CDR2 SNEGSKA (reference sequence). The CDR3 contains 15 residues.